This TCR beta chain was obtained from a study of identical twins (dated by TCRdb to about 2016). Study-level background: To test whether fetal clonotypes persist, this study deep-sequenced TCR alpha and beta repertoires from monozygotic twins, from unrelated adults of various ages, and from cord blood. Replicate twin experiments were performed at different times using different library preparation protocols to rule out contamination.

Library construction relied on 5' RACE. For sequencing, an Illumina HiSeq 2000 was employed. A universal primer binding site was introduced by template switching, and a unique molecular identifier was present in the final cDNA, enabling accurate counting of TCR cDNA molecules. First-strand cDNA for TCR alpha and beta chains was synthesized from specific primers in the conserved constant-segment region. To control for contamination, every cDNA library was double barcoded, receiving both a SMART-Mk sample barcode and Illumina barcodes. TruSeq adapter sequences, together with Illumina sample barcodes, were added in two successive PCR steps. The TCR alpha and beta cDNA libraries were sequenced on the Illumina HiSeq platform using custom primers. The paper's data handling went like this. MiGEC was used to process raw reads and extract unique molecular identifiers, and MiXCR was used to find CDR3 positions. For each individual, recombination models were inferred using an EM algorithm with the repgenHMM and IGoR tools. The analysis of shared clonotypes was done with the tcR package in R, with sharing normalized by the product of cloneset sizes. Out-of-frame nonproductive sequences were analyzed to study raw recombination free of thymic and clonal selection effects. TCRdb reprocessing: public reads trimmed at Q25 with fastp, clones called with MiXCR, in-frame beta chains kept. Rows are unified per CDR3 protein, each entry keeping the most common DNA and genes. The V and J calls reflect TCRdb's pipeline rather than the authors' work. In this sample the table shows 1.5 million to 2 million distinct CDR3 sequences, about 32% of which occur a single time. Less than 0.35% of the sample belongs to the ten largest clones.

This clonotype turned up a few times. This receptor's antigen is unknown. The input lacks base qualities; no much larger clone sits a single base away. Broader findings and caveats from the paper: Fewer insertions were carried by abundant cord blood beta clonotypes; a weaker similar trend was observed in young adult naive repertoires, while no such trend was observed in memory repertoires. In monozygotic twins, recombination models systematically underestimated out-of-frame TCR alpha sharing, but the models matched the sharing seen between unrelated individuals. A weaker excess of twin sharing was found in beta out-of-frame sequences because the signal-to-noise ratio was lowered by fewer shared sequences. Compared with coincidental sharing between unrelated individuals, out-of-frame TCR alpha sequences shared between twins had an excess of sequences with low generation probability. Zero-insertion analyses could be partly confounded by invariant T cells such as MAIT and iNKT, though diverse VJ usage argued against such confounding for most clonotypes. Because the same donors could not be followed over many years, the conclusions relied on cross-sectional statistical analysis.

Every donor in the study was a healthy Caucasian. V is reduced by 4 bases and J by 9 bases, leaving a spacing of 20 bases between them. Taken from the germline V gene, the CDR1 and CDR2 loops are SGHRS and YFSETQ. The CDR3 covers 15 residues, taking in both the cysteine and the phenylalanine. Only the CDR3 portion is preserved as DNA: 45 bases, with reading frame beginning at the first base. This clonotype originated in a newborn girl in good health. The specimen sequenced was cord blood. The V and J genes are TRBV5-1 and TRBJ2-1; confidence is insufficient to name the D gene. The CDR3 corresponds to CASSRDGHSGGEQFF. The DNA is TGCGCCAGCAGCCGAGACGGCCACTCGGGCGGTGAGCAGTTCTTC. Outside the CDR3, residues come from the reference TRBV5-1 and TRBJ2-1 proteins, so the full variable domain is: KAGVTQTPRYLIKTRGQQVTLSCSPISGHRSVSWYQQTPGQGLQFLFEYFSETQRNKGNFPGRFSGRQFSNSRSEMNVSTLELGDSALYLCASSRDGHSGGEQFFGPGTRLTVL.